Listed below are T cell receptor beta chains from one sample, sequenced in a study of neurological immune-mediated disorders. TCRdb recomputed calls from the 5' RACE reads with MiXCR, one row per CDR3 protein. The sample lists roughly 28,000 distinct CDR3 sequences; about 3% were seen once. The sequenced sample consisted of PBMCs. These receptors came from a woman aged 25 to 39 with multiple sclerosis. The CDR3 runs from the conserved cysteine through the conserved F or W. Each record gives: V gene, clone size, D gene, J gene, CDR3 protein, CDR3 DNA. A D gene is named only where the DNA matches it firmly. Only part of the rows carry a size: once, few, many, or a class if the clone is expanded.

TRBV6-5	many	TRBD1	TRBJ2-2	CASSYSRGLGTGELFF	TGTGCCAGCAGTTACTCGAGGGGGCTCGGCACCGGGGAGCTGTTTTTT
TRBV5-6	many	-	TRBJ2-7	CASSRVGGYEQYF	TGTGCCAGCAGCCGCGTCGGGGGCTACGAGCAGTACTTC
TRBV29-1	many	-	TRBJ2-7	CSVARDSREQYF	TGCAGCGTTGCCAGGGATAGCCGCGAGCAGTACTTC
TRBV7-9	many	-	TRBJ2-2	CASGGVTDGTGELFF	TGTGCCAGCGGAGGGGTGACCGACGGAACCGGGGAGCTGTTTTTT
TRBV7-9	many	TRBD2	TRBJ2-5	CASSLYGPSGSQTQYF	TGTGCCAGCAGCTTATATGGCCCTAGCGGGAGTCAGACCCAGTACTTC
TRBV20-1	many	-	TRBJ1-5	CSARGTAFLHQPQHF	TGCAGTGCTAGAGGGACAGCCTTTTTACATCAGCCCCAGCATTTT
TRBV7-2	many	TRBD2	TRBJ2-1	CASSLKTSGYNEQFF	TGTGCCAGCAGCTTAAAAACTAGCGGGTACAATGAGCAGTTCTTC
TRBV6-1	many	-	TRBJ2-7	CASRRQSSYEQYF	TGTGCCAGCAGACGACAGTCCAGCTACGAGCAGTACTTC
TRBV10-3	-	-	TRBJ2-4	CAIGRGGDKKIQYF	TGTGCCATCGGCCGGGGTGGAGACAAAAAAATTCAGTACTTC
TRBV20-1	many	-	TRBJ2-1	CSARDNWSLREPSSYNEQFF	TGCAGTGCTAGAGATAATTGGTCATTAAGAGAGCCGAGCTCCTACAATGAGCAGTTCTTC